Below are 15 T cell receptor beta chains sequenced from a single sample in a study of OX40 agonist ivuxolimab in advanced cancers. The method was immunoSEQ multiplex PCR; TCRdb's version includes in-frame clones alone and lacks a portion of them. Here the sample spans 55,000 to 70,000 clones, less than 90% being singletons. Specimen: CD4+ or CD8+ T cells sorted from blood, collected in a trial of the OX40 agonist ivuxolimab. These receptor sequences come from an adult with an advanced solid tumor such as melanoma, head and neck, liver or kidney cancer.

The CDR3 reads CASSWSASGSFSSEQYF. For the CDR3, the DNA is TGTGCCAGCAGTTGGTCTGCTAGCGGGAGTTTTAGTAGCGAGCAGTACTTC. The rearrangement joins TRBV27 to TRBJ2-7; TRBD2 matches at 10 bases. The CDR3 is 17 amino acids. CDR1 is MNHEY, CDR2 SMNVEV, per germline (reference sequence). With V trimmed by 4 bases and J by 6 bases, 15 bases remained unmatched.

This sequence joins TRBV19 and TRBJ2-2; D possibly corresponds to TRBD1 (6 bases). The CDR3 has 14 residues. Germline assignment: CDR1 LNHDA and CDR2 SQIVND (reference sequence). The V end was cut by 9 bases, the J end by 5 bases, with 16 bases between. The CDR3 DNA is TGTGCCAGCGTTTCGTCAGGGGATACCGGGGAGCTGTTTTTT. Its protein product is CASVSSGDTGELFF.

The chain is built from TRBV6-6 and TRBJ2-7; TRBD1 is a possible D gene (5 bases). The CDR3 length is 14 residues. The germline CDR1 and CDR2 sequences are MNHNY and SVGAGI (reference sequence). Between the trimmed V and J ends, which lost 6 bases and 3 bases, there was a span of 15 bases. This chain's CDR3 is CASRDQGTGYEQYF. The CDR3, as DNA: TGTGCCAGCAGAGACCAGGGTACGGGCTACGAGCAGTACTTC.

The chain uses TRBV15 and TRBJ2-5; possibly TRBD1 for D (6 bases). Germline V gene lookup returns CDR1 LNHNV and CDR2 YYDKDF (reference sequence). V was shortened by 5 bases and J by 5 bases, with 15 bases between the two germline ends. This CDR3 contains 14 residues. The CDR3 DNA is TGTGCCACCAGCGGAACACAGGGATGGGAGACCCAGTACTTC. As protein: CATSGTQGWETQYF.

The CDR3 sequence is CASRPGGNYGYTF. The CDR3 nucleotides are TGTGCCAGCAGGCCAGGGGGCAACTATGGCTACACCTTC. The chain carries TRBV28 and TRBJ1-2; 8 bases are a match to TRBD1. V lost 6 bases and J lost 2; bases outside the gene matches: 2. The CDR3 has 13 amino acids. From germline, CDR1 is MDHEN and CDR2 SYDVKM.

The chain recombines TRBV19 with TRBJ1-1; the D is unclear. The germline V gene encodes CDR1 LNHDA and CDR2 SQIVND (reference sequence). The CDR3 loop spans 11 amino acids. V lost 4 bases and J lost 6, with 6 bases in between. The CDR3 DNA reads as TGTGCCAGTAGTAGACAAGCTGAAGCTTTCTTT. Translated: CASSRQAEAFF.

V usage is TRBV19 and J usage is TRBJ2-2, with 9 nucleotides matching TRBD1. The CDR3 totals 15 residues. Losses at the gene ends were 5 bases for V and 5 bases for J; bases not matched to a gene: 6. In germline, CDR1 is LNHDA, CDR2 SQIVND (reference sequence). CDR3: CASSYRGRGTGELFF. In nucleotides, the CDR3 is TGTGCCAGTAGTTACAGGGGGCGGGGTACCGGGGAGCTGTTTTTT.

The genes are TRBV4-2 and TRBJ1-6; D ambiguous. This CDR3 region has 15 residues. The V gene's germline CDR1 is LGHNA and CDR2 YNFKEQ. V was pared by 5 bases and J by 7 bases, with 15 bases between. CDR3 residues: CASSLVAGGNSPLHF. The CDR3 nucleotides are TGTGCCAGCAGCTTGGTTGCAGGCGGAAATTCACCCCTCCACTTT.

V gene TRBV10-1 combines with J gene TRBJ2-1; D may be TRBD2 (6 bases). Trimming removed 8 bases at V and 4 bases at J, with 9 bases between. Germline values: CDR1 WNHNN, CDR2 SYGVQD (reference sequence). The CDR3 sequence is 12 residues long. The CDR3 loop is CASGGTYNEQFF. The CDR3 nucleotides read TGCGCCAGCGGGGGGACTTACAATGAGCAGTTCTTC.

The V call is TRBV10-3, the J call TRBJ2-5, with D unresolved. Trimming removed 2 bases at V and 2 bases at J, with 0 bases between. The CDR3 contains 11 residues. Germline V CDR1 and CDR2: ENHRY, SYGVKD. In nucleotides, the CDR3 is TGTGCCATCAGTGAGCAAGAGACCCAGTACTTC. It specifies CAISEQETQYF.

Notes on this clone: This sample also contains other DNA sequences that code for the same CDR3. The rearrangement links TRBV7-8 to TRBJ1-1; a weak D match, TRBD1 (5 bases). The CDR3 runs 15 residues. In germline, CDR1 is SGHVS, CDR2 FQNEAQ. Trimming shortened V by 2 bases and J by 1 base, and 11 bases separated the two germline ends. CDR3 sequence reads: CASSLLGGPNTEAFF. CDR3 sequence (DNA): TGTGCCAGCAGCTTACTTGGGGGACCGAACACTGAAGCTTTCTTT.

This rearrangement joins TRBV18 to TRBJ2-1; maybe TRBD2 (6 bases). Germline CDR1 KGHSH, CDR2 LQKENI. Trimming took 2 bases from V and 1 from J, leaving 9 bases between them. The CDR3 loop spans 15 amino acids. CDR3 protein: CASSPFSGSYNEQFF. CDR3 nucleotide sequence: TGTGCCAGCTCACCATTTAGCGGATCCTACAATGAGCAGTTCTTC.

This rearrangement joins TRBV18 to TRBJ2-1, with 7 bases lining up with TRBD2. The CDR3 has 17 residues. The trim removed 5 bases at V and 0 bases at J, leaving 10 bases unmatched. Germline CDR1 is KGHSH and CDR2 is LQKENI. For the CDR3, the DNA is TGTGCCAGCTCATCCGGAACTAGCGCAGGCTCCTACAATGAGCAGTTCTTC. It yields the protein CASSSGTSAGSYNEQFF.

The chain has TRBV6-5 and TRBJ1-2; the match to TRBD1 covers 8 bases. The CDR3 consists of 14 residues. Germline CDR1 is MNHEY and CDR2 is SVGAGI. V was pared by 6 bases and J by 4 bases, with 7 bases of the junction left unmatched. Written as DNA, the CDR3 is TGTGCCAGCAGAGGACAGGGAGGACTCTATGGCTACACCTTC. It is translated as CASRGQGGLYGYTF.

The V gene is TRBV27, the J gene TRBJ1-2; D may be TRBD1 (6 bases). This CDR3 has 15 residues. V dropped 1 base and J dropped 6 bases, with 15 bases sitting between them. Germline CDR1 and CDR2: MNHEY and SMNVEV (reference sequence). CDR3 amino acids: CASSLFRGGNHGYTF. CDR3 DNA: TGTGCCAGCAGTTTATTTAGGGGGGGTAATCATGGCTACACCTTC.